The rows below give T cell receptor beta chains drawn from one sample of a study of shared clonotypes between healthy human individuals. Repertoires were generated with immunoSEQ multiplex PCR, while TCRdb's copy carries only in-frame clones and drops some. The table includes more than 2 million clones, around 93% detected once. The sequenced material came from naive CD8+ T cells from PBMCs. The receptors come from a man younger than 30 in good health. Some clones in this sample may be carry-over from other donors' samples. Each CDR3 is given with its conserved first and last residue. Fields, in order: V gene, clone size, D gene, J gene, CDR3 DNA, CDR3 protein. The D gene is left open where the match is weak. Only some rows state a clone size, as once, few, many or a class for expanded clones.

TRBV6-4	once	TRBD2	TRBJ2-3	TGTGCCAGCAGTGACACCACAAGACTAGCGGGAGGAACAGATACGCAGTATTTT	CASSDTTRLAGGTDTQYF
TRBV27	few	TRBD1	TRBJ1-2	TGTGCCAGCAGTCGTAGCCCTCGACAGGGCCTCTTTGGCTACACCTTC	CASSRSPRQGLFGYTF
TRBV9	.	.	TRBJ2-1	TGTGCCAGCTCCGCCTCAGAGCGGAAATACAATGAGCAGTTCTTC	CASSASERKYNEQFF
TRBV28	.	.	TRBJ2-2	TGTGCCAGCAGACTACTGACAGATTCGAACACCGGGGAGCTGTTTTTT	CASRLLTDSNTGELFF
TRBV27	.	.	TRBJ2-3	TGTGCCAGCAGGTTCCGGGACTTCCCGGGTGGTACGCAGTATTTT	CASRFRDFPGGTQYF
TRBV10-3	.	TRBD1	TRBJ2-7	TGTGCCATGGGACAGGGGAGCTCCTACGAGCAGTACTTC	CAMGQGSSYEQYF
TRBV29-1	few	.	TRBJ1-1	TGCAGCGTTAAAAGGAAAGTTGGAGCTTTCTTT	CSVKRKVGAFF
TRBV7-9	.	.	TRBJ2-1	TGTGCCAGCAGCTTAGGAATCAATGAGCAGTTCTTC	CASSLGINEQFF
TRBV29-1	.	.	TRBJ2-5	TGCAGCGTTGATGACCGACAAGAGACCCAGTACTTC	CSVDDRQETQYF
TRBV28	.	.	TRBJ2-7	TGTGCCAGCAGTTTGCCGGGCTCCTACGAGCAGTACTTC	CASSLPGSYEQYF
TRBV19	.	TRBD1	TRBJ2-7	TGTGCCAGTAGTACCGGGACAGGGGTTCGTTACGAGCAGTACTTC	CASSTGTGVRYEQYF
TRBV30	.	TRBD2	TRBJ2-3	TGTGCCTGGGGTGAGGGAGGGACTAGCACAGATACGCAGTATTTT	CAWGEGGTSTDTQYF
TRBV7-8	.	.	TRBJ2-1	TGTGCCAGCAGCTTAGAGGCCAGGGGGGCCTATGAGCAGTTCTTC	CASSLEARGAYEQFF
TRBV9	.	TRBD1	TRBJ1-2	TGTGCCAGCAGCGTGGGACAGGTACCTAACTATGGCTACACCTTC	CASSVGQVPNYGYTF
TRBV7-6	.	TRBD2	TRBJ2-1	TGTGCCAGCAGCTTAGAAGCGGGAGGGGAATCCTACAATGAGCAGTTCTTC	CASSLEAGGESYNEQFF
TRBV28	.	.	TRBJ1-5	TGTGCCAGCAGTTTAAATAGGAGCAATCAGCCCCAGCATTTT	CASSLNRSNQPQHF
TRBV6-6	once	TRBD2	TRBJ2-7	TGTGCCAGCAGCTGGACTAGCGGGAGATACGAGCAGTACTTC	CASSWTSGRYEQYF
TRBV28	.	.	TRBJ1-5	TGTGCCAGCACCGTGACCGGCGATGGACGAGGCAATCAGCCCCAGCATTTT	CASTVTGDGRGNQPQHF
TRBV4-2	.	TRBD1	TRBJ1-2	TGTGCCAGCAGCCAAGTTCGGGATGGACAGGGGGACTATGGCTACACCTTC	CASSQVRDGQGDYGYTF
TRBV12-5	.	TRBD1	TRBJ1-4	TGTGCTAGTGGCCAAGGACAGGGGATTGAAACAACTAATGAAAAACTGTTTTTT	CASGQGQGIETTNEKLFF
TRBV28	.	.	TRBJ1-3	TGTGCCAGCAGTTCCTCCCTCGGGGGCTCTGGAAACACCATATATTTT	CASSSSLGGSGNTIYF
TRBV19	.	TRBD1	TRBJ2-7	TGTGCCAGTGCCTACAGGGGCTCCTACGAGCAGTACTTC	CASAYRGSYEQYF